These 30 T cell receptor beta chains were sequenced from one sample in a study of blood T cell repertoires in COVID-19. The method was immunoSEQ multiplex PCR; TCRdb's version includes in-frame clones alone and lacks a portion of them. This table has about 110,000 clones, 82% appearing once. What was sequenced was peripheral blood. The origin of the receptors is a woman of 80 years or more with acute or convalescent COVID-19.

This clone was picked up one time. The chain recombines TRBV29-1 with TRBJ2-1, with 9 bases lining up with TRBD1. CDR3 size: 14 residues. Looked up from germline, CDR1 is SQVTM and CDR2 is ANQGSEA. V lost 7 bases and J lost 6; bases outside the gene matches: 10. In nucleotides, the CDR3 is TGCAGCGCAGCGGGACAGGGCACAAGCAATGAGCAGTTCTTC. It codes for CSAAGQGTSNEQFF.

The chain combines TRBV28 with TRBJ2-3, with TRBD2 as a possible D gene (7 bases). Trimming took 5 bases from V and 3 from J, leaving 24 bases between them. The CDR3 length is 18 residues. The V gene's germline CDR1 is MDHEN and CDR2 SYDVKM. The CDR3 nucleotides are TGTGCCAGCAGTCCCGCGGGAGAAGGGGGACCGACGACAGATACGCAGTATTTT. This codes for CASSPAGEGGPTTDTQYF.

The genes are TRBV5-1 and TRBJ1-4; TRBD1 agrees at 9 bases. The J segment lost 5 bases and the V segment lost 3 bases, leaving 5 bases of the junction unmatched. Germline V gene lookup returns CDR1 SGHRS and CDR2 YFSETQ. The CDR3 runs to 15 residues. The CDR3 loop reads CASSYTGGRNEKLFF. In DNA, the CDR3 is TGCGCCAGCAGCTATACAGGGGGCCGGAATGAAAAACTGTTTTTT.

The V gene is TRBV18, the J gene TRBJ2-5; 8 bases map to TRBD1. Unmatched junction bases numbered 7, after V lost 8 bases and J lost 5 bases. This CDR3 comprises 13 residues. Germline V lookup: CDR1 KGHSH, CDR2 LQKENI. The CDR3: CASALTGAETQYF. DNA of the CDR3: TGTGCCAGCGCCTTGACAGGGGCCGAGACCCAGTACTTC.

This rearrangement joins TRBV19 to TRBJ1-5, with D unresolved. Germline V lookup: CDR1 LNHDA, CDR2 SQIVND (reference sequence). The CDR3 sequence is 14 residues long. The V gene lost 2 bases and the J gene lost 7 bases, with 12 bases spanning the gap. The CDR3 DNA sequence: TGTGCCAGTAGTATAATTGGGGAGGGCCAGCCCCAGCATTTT. Translating gives CASSIIGEGQPQHF.

This rearrangement joins TRBV10-1 to TRBJ1-5, with D possibly TRBD1 on 6 matching bases. V lost 3 bases and J 6 bases, leaving 12 bases between the germline ends. CDR1 and CDR2 from the germline V gene are WNHNN and SYGVQD (reference sequence). This CDR3 comprises 14 residues. The CDR3 loop reads CASSEQGSGQPQHF. The CDR3 bases are TGCGCCAGCAGTGAACAGGGATCGGGTCAGCCCCAGCATTTT.

DNA of the CDR3: TGTGCCAGTCTCCCGGCGACGGGACAGGGAGGTACCGGGGAGCTGTTTTTT. Its translation is CASLPATGQGGTGELFF. This rearrangement joins TRBV19 to TRBJ2-2; 9 positions agree with TRBD1. V gave up 8 bases and J gave up 5 bases; unmatched junction bases: 15. This CDR3 contains 17 residues. The germline V gene encodes CDR1 LNHDA and CDR2 SQIVND (reference sequence).

This rearrangement joins TRBV5-8 to TRBJ1-2; D unresolved. Germline values: CDR1 SGHTS, CDR2 YDEGEE. CDR3 length: 13 residues. V gave up 7 bases and J gave up 6 bases, with 16 bases separating them. The CDR3 nucleotides read TGTGCCAGCTCCCGCGGGGTCCGGGATGGCTACACCTTC. Translated: CASSRGVRDGYTF.

The sample holds a few counts of this clone. This chain connects TRBV10-2 to TRBJ2-5, with 16 bases identical to TRBD2. Germline CDR1 and CDR2: WSHSY and SAAADI. V shed 6 bases and J 4 bases; nucleotides not matched to a gene: 8. The CDR3 has 17 residues. The DNA for the CDR3 is TGCGCCAGCAGGGAACCGGGACTAGCGGGAGGGGGAGAGACCCAGTACTTC. The encoded protein is CASREPGLAGGGETQYF.

V usage is TRBV29-1 and J usage is TRBJ2-1, with 9 bases identical to TRBD2. V was clipped by 3 bases and J by 7 bases; unmatched bases: 10. This CDR3 has 15 residues. CDR1 and CDR2 (germline): SQVTM, ANQGSEA. CDR3 sequence (DNA): TGCAGCGTTGAGGGGCTAGCGGGATCGTGGAATGAGCAGTTCTTC. It codes for CSVEGLAGSWNEQFF.

This clone was recorded once. The chain links TRBV3-1 (or the pseudogene TRBV3-2) to TRBJ2-1; 7 nucleotides line up with TRBD2. The V gene's germline CDR1 is LGHDT and CDR2 YNNKEL (reference sequence). The length of the CDR3 is 13 residues. Trimming at V came to 6 bases and at J to 11 bases, leaving 10 bases not matched to a gene. The chain's CDR3 is CASSAKVGTKQFF. In nucleotides, the CDR3 is TGTGCCAGCAGTGCAAAAGTCGGGACTAAGCAGTTCTTC.

V is TRBV18 and J is TRBJ2-3; TRBD2 matches at 10 bases. V lost 3 bases, J lost 6 bases, and 9 bases stayed unmatched. There are 16 residues in the CDR3. Per germline, CDR1 KGHSH and CDR2 LQKENI. This chain's CDR3 is CASSPPGLARGDTQYF. CDR3 coding DNA: TGTGCCAGCTCACCTCCGGGACTAGCGCGGGGGGATACGCAGTATTTT. Complete variable domain (other parts from reference TRBV18 and TRBJ2-3): NAGVMQNPRHLVRRRGQEARLRCSPMKGHSHVYWYRQLPEEGLKFMVYLQKENIIDESGMPKERFSAEFPKEGPSILRIQQVVRGDSAAYFCASSPPGLARGDTQYFGPGTRLTVL.

The rearrangement links TRBV2 to TRBJ1-5; 11 positions match TRBD1. The CDR3 is made up of 14 amino acids. Germline V CDR1 and CDR2: SNHLY, FYNNEI. J gave up 6 bases and V 4 bases, and 2 bases lay outside the gene matches. This CDR3 is CASSGTGGSQPQHF. The CDR3 bases are TGTGCCAGCAGTGGGACAGGGGGCAGTCAGCCCCAGCATTTT.

This clone showed up just once. The CDR3 region has the DNA TGTGCCAGCAAACAGGGACCTAGCTCCTACAATGAGCAGTTCTTC. It yields the protein CASKQGPSSYNEQFF. The V call is TRBV28, the J call TRBJ2-1, with D tentatively TRBD1 (6 bases). With 7 bases removed from V and 0 bases from J, the gap between germline ends came to 13 bases. Germline values: CDR1 MDHEN, CDR2 SYDVKM. CDR3 length: 15 residues.

V gene TRBV27 combines with J gene TRBJ2-3, with a weak D call TRBD2 (5 bases). The CDR3 has 13 residues. The germline V gene encodes CDR1 MNHEY and CDR2 SMNVEV (reference sequence). V was shortened by 2 bases and J by 5 bases, with 8 bases between the two germline ends. The CDR3 coding sequence is TGTGCCAGCAGTTTAGGACGGGGAGATACGCAGTATTTT. Its protein product is CASSLGRGDTQYF.

V usage is TRBV19 and J usage is TRBJ1-2; TRBD1 matches at 8 bases. J was trimmed by 4 bases and V by 6 bases; bases with no gene match: 4. Germline CDR1 is LNHDA and CDR2 is SQIVND (reference sequence). CDR3 length equals 13 residues. CDR3 coding DNA: TGTGCCAGTAGCCGGGACAGGAGCTATGGCTACACCTTC. Translating gives CASSRDRSYGYTF. Combining the CDR3 with reference TRBV19 and TRBJ1-2 gives the whole variable domain DGGITQSPKYLFRKEGQNVTLSCEQNLNHDAMYWYRQDPGQGLRLIYYSQIVNDFQKGDIAEGYSVSREKKESFPLTVTSAQKNPTAFYLCASSRDRSYGYTFGSGTRLTVV.

The chain joins TRBV12-3 or TRBV12-4 to TRBJ1-2, with TRBD1 as a possible D gene (5 bases). V gave up 3 bases and J gave up 9 bases, with 11 bases separating them. There are 12 residues in the CDR3. The CDR3 DNA is TGTGCCAGCAGTTTTGCTCAGGGAAGCTACACCTTC. Protein: CASSFAQGSYTF.

The gene calls are TRBV12-5 and TRBJ2-3; D might be TRBD1 (7 bases). The ends were cut back, 3 bases at V and 0 bases at J, with 13 bases in the middle. The CDR3 is 16 residues long. Germline V gene data show CDR1 as LGHNT and CDR2 as FRNRAP. The CDR3 region is CASGLGGGASTDTQYF. Written as DNA, the CDR3 is TGTGCTAGTGGTTTAGGAGGGGGCGCTAGCACAGATACGCAGTATTTT.

The chain is built from TRBV10-2 and TRBJ2-7; TRBD2 is a possible D gene (6 bases). This CDR3 contains 16 residues. Trimming removed 3 bases at V and 1 base at J, with 16 bases between. In germline, CDR1 is WSHSY, CDR2 SAAADI. CDR3 sequence: CASSDRRATLSYEQYF. DNA of the CDR3: TGCGCCAGCAGTGATAGGAGGGCCACTCTTTCCTACGAGCAGTACTTC.

This rearrangement joins TRBV7-6 to TRBJ2-3, with 7 bases matching TRBD1. V trimming: 1 base; J trimming: 2 bases; junction bases outside the gene matches: 12. The germline CDR1 and CDR2 sequences are SGHVS and FNYEAQ. The CDR3 is 18 residues long. Here the CDR3 DNA reads TGTGCCAGCAGCTTAGGAGGAGGAAGGGGGCTTATCACAGATACGCAGTATTTT. Translating it yields CASSLGGGRGLITDTQYF.

V gene TRBV5-1 combines with J gene TRBJ2-5; 11 bases line up with TRBD2. In germline, CDR1 is SGHRS, CDR2 YFSETQ. This CDR3 contains 15 residues. V gave up 0 bases and J gave up 3 bases; unmatched junction bases: 1. Here the CDR3 reads CASSLATSGKETQYF. CDR3 coding DNA: TGCGCCAGCAGCTTGGCGACTAGCGGGAAAGAGACCCAGTACTTC.

The V call is TRBV24-1, the J call TRBJ2-1; D possibly corresponds to TRBD2 (6 bases). V lost 2 bases and J lost 4, with 14 bases in between. The length of the CDR3 is 16 residues. In germline, CDR1 is KGHDR, CDR2 SFDVKD. Here the CDR3 DNA reads TGTGCCACCAGTGATTCGGGAGCTAACCATTACAATGAGCAGTTCTTC. Translating gives CATSDSGANHYNEQFF.

V gene TRBV14 combines with J gene TRBJ2-1; TRBD2 matches 13 bases. The CDR3 runs 16 residues. Germline CDR1 SGHDN, CDR2 FVKESK. V shed 4 bases, J shed 5 bases, and the junction held 5 bases outside the gene matches. This CDR3 reads CASSPLGLAGNNEQFF. Here the CDR3 DNA reads TGTGCCAGCAGCCCCCTGGGACTAGCGGGAAACAATGAGCAGTTCTTC.

This clone was seen just once. V gene TRBV11-2 combines with J gene TRBJ1-5; TRBD1 might be the D (5 bases). The CDR3 is 15 amino acids. The ends were cut back, 1 base at V and 6 bases at J, with 13 bases in the middle. From germline, CDR1 is SGHAT and CDR2 FQNNGV. The CDR3 reads CASSLGGTGGQPQHF. The DNA for the CDR3 is TGTGCCAGCAGCTTAGGTGGGACGGGGGGTCAGCCCCAGCATTTT.

This chain connects TRBV11-3 to TRBJ2-5; 9 bases are a match to TRBD2. Germline V gene lookup returns CDR1 SGHNT and CDR2 YENEEA. The length of the CDR3 is 17 residues. V was pared by 1 base and J by 3 bases, with 9 bases of the junction left unmatched. CDR3 in amino acids: CASSLGAGGKRKETQYF. CDR3 coding DNA: TGTGCCAGCAGCTTAGGGGCGGGAGGGAAGAGAAAAGAGACCCAGTACTTC.

The V and J genes are TRBV6-2 or TRBV6-3 and TRBJ2-1; D possibly corresponds to TRBD1 (5 bases). CDR1 and CDR2 from the germline V gene are MNHEY and SVGEGT. The CDR3 has 15 residues. The V end was cut by 5 bases, the J end by 3 bases, with 14 bases between. In DNA, the CDR3 is TGTGCCAGCAGTCAGGACAAAACCCTCTACAATGAGCAGTTCTTC. Translating gives CASSQDKTLYNEQFF.

V gene TRBV27 combines with J gene TRBJ1-1; a weak D match, TRBD1 (5 bases). V was pared by 5 bases and J by 1 base, with 11 bases between. The length of the CDR3 is 14 residues. The germline gives CDR1 MNHEY, CDR2 SMNVEV (reference sequence). The CDR3 coding sequence is TGTGCCAGCAGTCCAGGGTGGTCGAACACTGAAGCTTTCTTT. Translation: CASSPGWSNTEAFF.

The V and J genes are TRBV30 and TRBJ2-2; D ambiguous. Germline V lookup: CDR1 GTSNPN, CDR2 SVGIG (reference sequence). This CDR3 region has 14 residues. V was pared by 0 bases and J by 5 bases, with 10 bases between. CDR3 in amino acids: CAWSVQSKTGELFF. CDR3 nucleotides: TGTGCCTGGAGTGTACAATCAAAGACCGGGGAGCTGTTTTTT. The full variable domain, with the rest looked up from reference TRBV30 and TRBJ2-2, is SQTIHQWPATLVQPVGSPLSLECTVEGTSNPNLYWYRQAAGRGLQLLFYSVGIGQISSEVPQNLSASRPQDRQFILSSKKLLLSDSGFYLCAWSVQSKTGELFFGEGSRLTVL.

The gene calls are TRBV14 and TRBJ1-2; D possibly corresponds to TRBD1 (5 bases). Per germline, CDR1 SGHDN and CDR2 FVKESK. The CDR3 length is 13 residues. Trimming pared 4 bases from V and 6 bases from J, leaving 12 bases between. The CDR3 is CASSLNSRDGYTF. The CDR3 region has the DNA TGTGCCAGCAGCCTTAATTCCAGGGATGGCTACACCTTC.

This chain links TRBV28 with TRBJ1-5; the D is unclear. CDR1 and CDR2 (germline): MDHEN, SYDVKM. Trimming removed 4 bases at V and 7 bases at J, with 8 bases between. This CDR3 region has 12 residues. CDR3 in amino acids: CASSSGTQPQHF. CDR3 nucleotide sequence: TGTGCCAGCAGTTCGGGAACCCAGCCCCAGCATTTT.